This T cell receptor beta chain is drawn from a study of OX40 agonist ivuxolimab in advanced cancers. Background on the study: Patients were treated with intravenous ivuxolimab, dosed at 0.01 to 10 mg/kg and infused every 2 weeks. Broader study findings: Partial responders at 0.1-3.0 mg/kg had among the lowest clonal expansion.

Baseline, cycle 4 day 1, and cycle 7 day 1 were the blood sampling points. The assay was immunoSEQ multiplex PCR, and TCRdb's table has in-frame clones only and misses some. Of around 60,000 clones in the sample, about nine tenths were seen once. Regarding this clone: Its specificity is not known.

The starting material was CD4+ or CD8+ T cells sorted from blood, obtained in a trial of the OX40 agonist ivuxolimab. This TCR was recovered from an adult with an advanced solid tumor such as melanoma, head and neck, liver or kidney cancer.

CDR3 sequence: CASSADTGGQYF. The DNA of the CDR3 is TGTGCCAGCAGCGCCGACACGGGTGGGCAGTACTTC. The chain links TRBV9 to TRBJ2-5; D gene unclear. Per the germline V gene, CDR1 is SGDLS and CDR2 is YYNGEE. The V and J ends lost 3 bases and 11 bases respectively, with 14 bases between them. The CDR3 sequence is 12 residues long. Variable domain in full (rest from reference TRBV9 and TRBJ2-5): DSGVTQTPKHLITATGQRVTLRCSPRSGDLSVYWYQQSLDQGLQFLIQYYNGEERAKGNILERFSAQQFPDLHSELNLSSLELGDSALYFCASSADTGGQYFGPGTRLLVL.